The 4 T cell receptor beta chains given below trace back to one sample, sequenced in a study of cytomegalovirus exposure and HLA in healthy donors. This PCR relied on a set of 60 Vbeta primers and 13 Jbeta primers. Here immunoSEQ multiplex PCR was the method, and the copy in TCRdb shows in-frame clones only, minus some. The sample has 90,000 to 110,000 clones; nearly 80% are singletons. The material sequenced was PBMCs. The receptors stem from a man aged 25-45 years in good health and CMV-seronegative.

The chain combines TRBV5-4 with TRBJ1-6; 7 bases are shared with TRBD1. Germline V lookup: CDR1 SGHNT, CDR2 YYREEE (reference sequence). After removal of 4 bases from V and 7 bases from J, the junction contained 5 bases not matched to a gene. The length of the CDR3 is 14 residues. CDR3 DNA: TGTGCCAGCAGCCCTGACAGGGTCAATTCACCCCTCCACTTT. Protein product: CASSPDRVNSPLHF.

The chain employs TRBV9 and TRBJ1-2, with TRBD1 matching over 8 bases. The CDR3 sequence is 15 residues long. V was clipped by 4 bases and J by 4 bases; unmatched bases: 9. Germline V gives CDR1 SGDLS, CDR2 YYNGEE. CDR3 DNA sequence: TGTGCCAGCAGCCTCCGTGGACAGGGAGGCTATGGCTACACCTTC. Its translation is CASSLRGQGGYGYTF.

Only one count was recorded for this clone. The chain couples TRBV29-1 to TRBJ2-1; 11 positions match TRBD1. The germline V gene encodes CDR1 SQVTM and CDR2 ANQGSEA. With V trimmed by 7 bases and J by 4 bases, 6 bases remained unmatched. This CDR3 has 14 residues. CDR3 bases: TGCAGCGGCCACCGGGACAGGGGGTACAATGAGCAGTTCTTC. This gives the protein CSGHRDRGYNEQFF.

On this clone itself: Mismatch with germline at one junction end may stem from a read error. This chain joins TRBV7-7 and TRBJ2-5; TRBD2 is a possible D gene (8 bases). Germline CDR1 SSHAT, CDR2 FNYEAQ (reference sequence). CDR3 length: 22 residues. The CDR3 DNA reads as TGTGCTAGCAGCTTAGTGGGGCGCGCGTCGATAGCGGGACAGACAATCCAAGAGACCCAGTACTTC. Its protein is CASSLVGRASIAGQTIQETQYF.